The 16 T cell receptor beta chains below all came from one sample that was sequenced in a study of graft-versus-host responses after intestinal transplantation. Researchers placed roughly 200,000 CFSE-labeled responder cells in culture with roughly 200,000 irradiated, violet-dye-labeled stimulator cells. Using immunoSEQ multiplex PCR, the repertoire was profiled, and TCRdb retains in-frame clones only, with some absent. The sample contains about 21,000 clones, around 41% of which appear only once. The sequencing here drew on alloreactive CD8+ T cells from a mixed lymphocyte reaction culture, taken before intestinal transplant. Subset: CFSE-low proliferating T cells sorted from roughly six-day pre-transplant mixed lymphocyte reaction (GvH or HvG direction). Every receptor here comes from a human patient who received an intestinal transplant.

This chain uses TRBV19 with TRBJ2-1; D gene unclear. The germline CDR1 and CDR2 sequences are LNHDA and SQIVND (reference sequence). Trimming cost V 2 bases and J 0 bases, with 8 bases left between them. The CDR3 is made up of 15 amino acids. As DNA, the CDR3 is TGTGCCAGTAGTATAAACAGTCGCTCCTACAATGAGCAGTTCTTC. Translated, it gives CASSINSRSYNEQFF.

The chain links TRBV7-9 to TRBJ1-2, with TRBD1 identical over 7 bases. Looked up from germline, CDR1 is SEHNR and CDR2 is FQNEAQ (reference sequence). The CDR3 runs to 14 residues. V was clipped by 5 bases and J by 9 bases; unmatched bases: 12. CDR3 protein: CASSLTGPGWSYTF. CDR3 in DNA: TGTGCCAGCAGCCTGACAGGGCCAGGGTGGAGCTACACCTTC.

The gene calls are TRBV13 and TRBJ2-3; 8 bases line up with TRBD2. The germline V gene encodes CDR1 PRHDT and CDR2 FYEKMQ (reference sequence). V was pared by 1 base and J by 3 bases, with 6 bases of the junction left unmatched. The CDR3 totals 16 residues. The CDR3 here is CASSLVFAGGTDTQYF. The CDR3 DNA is TGTGCCAGCAGCTTAGTTTTTGCGGGAGGTACAGATACGCAGTATTTT. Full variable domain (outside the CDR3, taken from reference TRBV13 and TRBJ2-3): AAGVIQSPRHLIKEKRETATLKCYPIPRHDTVYWYQQGPGQDPQFLISFYEKMQSDKGSIPDRFSAQQFSDYHSELNMSSLELGDSALYFCASSLVFAGGTDTQYFGPGTRLTVL.

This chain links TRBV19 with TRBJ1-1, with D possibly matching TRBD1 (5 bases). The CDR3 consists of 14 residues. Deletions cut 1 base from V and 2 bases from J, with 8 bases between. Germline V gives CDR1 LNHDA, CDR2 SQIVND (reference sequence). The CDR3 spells CASSIGGVNTEAFF. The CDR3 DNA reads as TGTGCCAGTAGTATAGGGGGGGTTAACACTGAAGCTTTCTTT.

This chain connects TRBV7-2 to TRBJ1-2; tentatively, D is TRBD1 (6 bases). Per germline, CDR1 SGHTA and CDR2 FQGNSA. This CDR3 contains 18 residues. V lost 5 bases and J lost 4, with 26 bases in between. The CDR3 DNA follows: TGTGCCAGCAGCCCGGAGGGGGGGAGGGCAGGACCCCTCTATGGCTACACCTTC. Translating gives CASSPEGGRAGPLYGYTF.

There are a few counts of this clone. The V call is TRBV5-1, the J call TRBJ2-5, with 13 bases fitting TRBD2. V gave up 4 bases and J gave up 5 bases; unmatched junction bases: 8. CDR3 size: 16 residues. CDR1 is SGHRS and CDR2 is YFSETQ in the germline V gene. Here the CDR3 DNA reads TGCGCCAGCAGCACGTCTGGACTAGCGGGAGTGGAGACCCAGTACTTC. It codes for CASSTSGLAGVETQYF. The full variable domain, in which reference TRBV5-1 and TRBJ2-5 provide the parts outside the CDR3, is KAGVTQTPRYLIKTRGQQVTLSCSPISGHRSVSWYQQTPGQGLQFLFEYFSETQRNKGNFPGRFSGRQFSNSRSEMNVSTLELGDSALYLCASSTSGLAGVETQYFGPGTRLLVL.

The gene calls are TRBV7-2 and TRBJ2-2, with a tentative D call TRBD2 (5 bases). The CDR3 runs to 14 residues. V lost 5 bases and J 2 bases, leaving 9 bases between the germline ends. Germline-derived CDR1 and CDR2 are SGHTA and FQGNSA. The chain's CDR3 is CASSRTLNTGELFF. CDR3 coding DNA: TGTGCCAGCAGCCGGACTCTTAACACCGGGGAGCTGTTTTTT.

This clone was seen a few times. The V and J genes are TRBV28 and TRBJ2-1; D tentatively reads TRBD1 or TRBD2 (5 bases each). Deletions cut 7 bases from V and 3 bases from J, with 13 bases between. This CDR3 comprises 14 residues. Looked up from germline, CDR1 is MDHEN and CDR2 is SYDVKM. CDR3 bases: TGTGCCAGCACCTGGGGGAGCGTCTACAATGAGCAGTTCTTC. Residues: CASTWGSVYNEQFF. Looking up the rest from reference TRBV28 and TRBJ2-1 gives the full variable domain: DVKVTQSSRYLVKRTGEKVFLECVQDMDHENMFWYRQDPGLGLRLIYFSYDVKMKEKGDIPEGYSVSREKKERFSLILESASTNQTSMYLCASTWGSVYNEQFFGPGTRLTVL.

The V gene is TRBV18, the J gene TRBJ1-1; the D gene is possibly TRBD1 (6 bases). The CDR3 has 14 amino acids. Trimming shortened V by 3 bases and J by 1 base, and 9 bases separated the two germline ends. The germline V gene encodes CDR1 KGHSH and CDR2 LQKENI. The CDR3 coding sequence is TGTGCCAGCTCACCGAGGACAGCGAACACTGAAGCTTTCTTT. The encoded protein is CASSPRTANTEAFF.

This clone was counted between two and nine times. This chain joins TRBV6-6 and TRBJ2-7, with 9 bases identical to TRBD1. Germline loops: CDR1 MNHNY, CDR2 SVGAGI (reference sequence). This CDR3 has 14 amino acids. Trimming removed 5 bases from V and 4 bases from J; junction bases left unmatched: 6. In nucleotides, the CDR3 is TGTGCCAGCAGTGACACAGGGGGCGTGTACGAGCAGTACTTC. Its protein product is CASSDTGGVYEQYF.

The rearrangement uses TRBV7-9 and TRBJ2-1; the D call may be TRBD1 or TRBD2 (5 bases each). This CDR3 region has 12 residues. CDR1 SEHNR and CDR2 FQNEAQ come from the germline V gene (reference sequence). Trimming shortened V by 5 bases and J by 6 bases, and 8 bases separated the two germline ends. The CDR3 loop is CASSLGTNEQFF. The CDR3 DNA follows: TGTGCCAGCAGCCTGGGGACCAATGAGCAGTTCTTC.

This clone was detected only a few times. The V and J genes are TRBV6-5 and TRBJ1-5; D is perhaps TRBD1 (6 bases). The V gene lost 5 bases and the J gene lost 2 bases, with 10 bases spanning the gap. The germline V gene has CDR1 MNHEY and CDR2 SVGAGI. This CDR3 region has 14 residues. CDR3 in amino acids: CASSEQGGNQPQHF. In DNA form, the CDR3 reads TGTGCCAGCAGTGAACAGGGTGGCAATCAGCCCCAGCATTTT.

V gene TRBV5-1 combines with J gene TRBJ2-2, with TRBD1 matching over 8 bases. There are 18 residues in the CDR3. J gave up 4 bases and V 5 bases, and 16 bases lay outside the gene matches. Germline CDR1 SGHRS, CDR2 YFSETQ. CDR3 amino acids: CASRPGQGKGYVTGELFF. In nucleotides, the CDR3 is TGCGCCAGCAGGCCCGGACAGGGAAAAGGCTACGTCACCGGGGAGCTGTTTTTT.

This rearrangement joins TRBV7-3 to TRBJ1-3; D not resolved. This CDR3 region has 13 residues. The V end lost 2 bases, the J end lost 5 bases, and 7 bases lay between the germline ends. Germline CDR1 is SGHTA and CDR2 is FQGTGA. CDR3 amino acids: CASSLFERNTIYF. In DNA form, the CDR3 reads TGTGCCAGCAGCTTATTTGAGAGAAACACCATATATTTT.

The CDR3 loop is CALRLAGTGELFF. The CDR3 region has the DNA TGTGCCCTACGGCTAGCGGGCACCGGGGAGCTGTTTTTT. The rearrangement joins TRBV19 to TRBJ2-2; 8 bases align to TRBD2. The J segment lost 4 bases and the V segment lost 11 bases, leaving 6 bases of the junction unmatched. Looked up from germline, CDR1 is LNHDA and CDR2 is SQIVND (reference sequence). CDR3 length: 13 residues.

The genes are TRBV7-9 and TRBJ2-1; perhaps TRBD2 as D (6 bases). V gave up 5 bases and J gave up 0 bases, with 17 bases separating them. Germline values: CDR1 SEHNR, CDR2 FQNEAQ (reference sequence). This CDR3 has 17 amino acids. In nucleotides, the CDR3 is TGTGCCAGCAGCCAAACAGCCGGGACTCACTCCTACAATGAGCAGTTCTTC. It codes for CASSQTAGTHSYNEQFF. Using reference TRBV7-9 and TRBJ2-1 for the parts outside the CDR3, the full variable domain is DTGVSQNPRHKITKRGQNVTFRCDPISEHNRLYWYRQTLGQGPEFLTYFQNEAQLEKSRLLSDRFSAERPKGSFSTLEIQRTEQGDSAMYLCASSQTAGTHSYNEQFFGPGTRLTVL.